This TCR beta chain was identified in a study of cytomegalovirus exposure and HLA in healthy donors. Vbeta (60) and Jbeta (13) primers were used in the PCR. Profiled with immunoSEQ multiplex PCR; TCRdb holds only in-frame clones, not every one. The sample has 150,000 to 200,000 clones; more than 65% are singletons. The CDR3 loop spans 16 amino acids. Germline V gene data show CDR1 as SGHRS and CDR2 as YFSETQ. Trimming shortened V by 0 bases and J by 5 bases, and 17 bases separated the two germline ends. On this clone: What it recognizes is unknown.

General study findings and limits: In the analysis, some V segments, TRBV6-2 and TRBV6-3 included, were excluded as indistinguishable. In a later analysis, HLA-C alleles had the fewest associated TCRs, DRB1 alleles the most.

The chain is built from TRBV5-1 and TRBJ2-5, with D possibly TRBD2 on 5 matching bases. The clonotype originates from a man aged 45 to 65 in good health and CMV-seropositive. The material sequenced was PBMCs. The CDR3 DNA reads as TGCGCCAGCAGCTTGGACTTACTAGGCTCGGCGGAGACCCAGTACTTC. This encodes CASSLDLLGSAETQYF.